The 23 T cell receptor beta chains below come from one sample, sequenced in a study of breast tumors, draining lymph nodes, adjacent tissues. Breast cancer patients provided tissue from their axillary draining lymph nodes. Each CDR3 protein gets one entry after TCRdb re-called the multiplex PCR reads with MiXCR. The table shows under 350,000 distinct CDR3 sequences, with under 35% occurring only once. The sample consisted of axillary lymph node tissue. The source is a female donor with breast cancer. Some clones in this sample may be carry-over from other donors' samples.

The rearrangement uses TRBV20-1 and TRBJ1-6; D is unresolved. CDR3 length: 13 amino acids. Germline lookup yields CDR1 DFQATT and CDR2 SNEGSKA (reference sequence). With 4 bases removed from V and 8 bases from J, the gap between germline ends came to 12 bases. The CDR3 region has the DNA TGCAGTGCTATAGGGCTCCGCTATTCACCCCTCCACTTT. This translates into CSAIGLRYSPLHF.

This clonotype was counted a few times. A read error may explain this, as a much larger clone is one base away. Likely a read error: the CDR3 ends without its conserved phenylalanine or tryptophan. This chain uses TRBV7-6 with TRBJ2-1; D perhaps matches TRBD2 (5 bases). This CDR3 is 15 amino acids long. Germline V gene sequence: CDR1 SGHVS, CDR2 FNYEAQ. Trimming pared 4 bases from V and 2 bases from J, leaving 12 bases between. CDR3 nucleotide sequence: TGTGCCAGCAGCTCTCTCCGGGGTCCCTACAATGAGCAGTTCCTC. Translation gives CASSSLRGPYNEQFL.

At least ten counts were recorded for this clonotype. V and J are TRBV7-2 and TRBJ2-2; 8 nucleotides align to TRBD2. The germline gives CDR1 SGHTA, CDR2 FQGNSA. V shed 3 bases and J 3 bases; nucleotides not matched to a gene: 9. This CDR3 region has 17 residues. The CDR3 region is CASSFSGTRADTGELFF. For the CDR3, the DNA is TGTGCCAGCAGCTTTTCCGGGACTAGAGCCGACACCGGGGAGCTGTTTTTT. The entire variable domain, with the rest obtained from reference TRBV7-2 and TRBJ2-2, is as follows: GAGVSQSPSNKVTEKGKDVELRCDPISGHTALYWYRQSLGQGLEFLIYFQGNSAPDKSGLPSDRFSAERTGGSVSTLTIQRTQQEDSAVYLCASSFSGTRADTGELFFGEGSRLTVL.

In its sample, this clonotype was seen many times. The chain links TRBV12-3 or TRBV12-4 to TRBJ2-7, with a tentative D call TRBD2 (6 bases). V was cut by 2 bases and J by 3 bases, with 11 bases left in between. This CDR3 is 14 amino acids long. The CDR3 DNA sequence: TGTGCCAGCAGTTTACTGGGACTGTACTACGAGCAGTACTTC. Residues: CASSLLGLYYEQYF.

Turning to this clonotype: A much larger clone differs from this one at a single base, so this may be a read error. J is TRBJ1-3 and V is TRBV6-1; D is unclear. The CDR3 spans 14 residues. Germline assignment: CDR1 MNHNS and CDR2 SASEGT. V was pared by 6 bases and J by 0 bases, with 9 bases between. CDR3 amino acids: CASRQTYSGNTIYF. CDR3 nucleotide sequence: TGTGCCAGCAGACAGACCTACTCTGGAAACACCATATATTTT.

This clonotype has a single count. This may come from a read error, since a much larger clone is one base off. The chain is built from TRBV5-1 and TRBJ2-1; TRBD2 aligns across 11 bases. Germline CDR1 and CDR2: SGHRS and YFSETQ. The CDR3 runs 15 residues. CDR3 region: CAISEAGTSGNEQFF. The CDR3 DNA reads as TGCGCCATCAGCGAAGCCGGGACTAGCGGCAATGAGCAGTTCTTC.

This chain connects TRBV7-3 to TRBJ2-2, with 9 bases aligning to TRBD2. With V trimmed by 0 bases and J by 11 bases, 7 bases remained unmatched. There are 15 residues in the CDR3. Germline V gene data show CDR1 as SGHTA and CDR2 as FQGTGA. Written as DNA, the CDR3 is TGTGCCAGCAGCTTAACGGCTAGCGGGACTGGCGAGCTGTTTTTT. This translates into CASSLTASGTGELFF.

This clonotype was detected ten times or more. The CDR3 nucleotides are TGTGCCAGCAGCGACCAGGGCTACGAGCAGTACTTC. Its protein product is CASSDQGYEQYF. The V and J genes are TRBV7-9 and TRBJ2-7; possible D gene TRBD1, 5 bases. V was pared by 5 bases and J by 3 bases, with 8 bases between. From germline, CDR1 is SEHNR and CDR2 FQNEAQ (reference sequence). The CDR3 runs to 12 residues.

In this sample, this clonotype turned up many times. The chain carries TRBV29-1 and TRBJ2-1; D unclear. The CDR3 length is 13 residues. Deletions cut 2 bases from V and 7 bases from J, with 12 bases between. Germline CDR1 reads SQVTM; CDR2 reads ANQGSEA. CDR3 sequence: CSVEWFIGNEQFF. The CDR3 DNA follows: TGCAGCGTTGAATGGTTTATTGGTAATGAGCAGTTCTTC.

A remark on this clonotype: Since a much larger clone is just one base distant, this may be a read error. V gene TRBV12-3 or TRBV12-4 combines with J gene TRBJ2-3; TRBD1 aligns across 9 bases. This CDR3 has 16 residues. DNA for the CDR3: TGTACCAGCAGTTTAGGGACAGGGCCCCTCACAGATACGCAGTATTTT. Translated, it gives CTSSLGTGPLTDTQYF.

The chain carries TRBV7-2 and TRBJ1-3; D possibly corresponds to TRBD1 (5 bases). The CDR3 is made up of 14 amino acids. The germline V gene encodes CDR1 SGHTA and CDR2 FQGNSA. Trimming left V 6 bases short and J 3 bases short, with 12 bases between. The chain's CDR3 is CASRGTRVGNTIYF. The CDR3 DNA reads TGTGCCAGCAGGGGGACCCGGGTTGGAAACACCATATATTTT.

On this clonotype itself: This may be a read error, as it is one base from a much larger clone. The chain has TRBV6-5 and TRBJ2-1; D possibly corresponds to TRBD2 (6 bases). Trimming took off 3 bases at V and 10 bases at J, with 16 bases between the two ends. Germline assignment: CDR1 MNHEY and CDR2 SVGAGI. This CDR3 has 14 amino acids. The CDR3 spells CASSYQRASYEQFF. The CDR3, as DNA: TGTGCCAGCAGTTATCAGCGGGCCTCCTACGAGCAGTTCTTC.

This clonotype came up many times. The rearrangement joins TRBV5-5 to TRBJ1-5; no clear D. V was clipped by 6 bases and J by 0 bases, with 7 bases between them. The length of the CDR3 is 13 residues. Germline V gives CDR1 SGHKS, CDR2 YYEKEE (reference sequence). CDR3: CASMADSNQPQHF. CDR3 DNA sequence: TGTGCCAGCATGGCGGATAGCAATCAGCCCCAGCATTTT.

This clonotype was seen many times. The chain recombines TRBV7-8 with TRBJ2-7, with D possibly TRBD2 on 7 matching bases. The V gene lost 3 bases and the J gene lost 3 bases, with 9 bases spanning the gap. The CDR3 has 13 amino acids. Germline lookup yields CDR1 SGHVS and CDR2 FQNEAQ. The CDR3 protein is CASSLRGGYEQYF. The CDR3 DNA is TGTGCCAGCAGCTTGAGGGGGGGCTACGAGCAGTACTTC.

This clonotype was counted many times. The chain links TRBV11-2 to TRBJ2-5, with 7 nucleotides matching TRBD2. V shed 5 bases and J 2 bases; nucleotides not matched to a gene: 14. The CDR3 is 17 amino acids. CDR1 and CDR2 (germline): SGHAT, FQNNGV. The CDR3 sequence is CASSRIAGTTNQETQYF. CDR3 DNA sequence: TGTGCCAGCAGCCGGATCGCCGGGACTACAAATCAAGAGACCCAGTACTTC.

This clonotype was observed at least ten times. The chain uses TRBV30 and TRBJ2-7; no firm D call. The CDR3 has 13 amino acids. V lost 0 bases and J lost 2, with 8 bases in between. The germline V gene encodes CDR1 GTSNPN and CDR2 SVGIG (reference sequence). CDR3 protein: CAWSVGSPYEQYF. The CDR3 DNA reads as TGTGCCTGGAGTGTGGGGTCACCCTACGAGCAGTACTTC.

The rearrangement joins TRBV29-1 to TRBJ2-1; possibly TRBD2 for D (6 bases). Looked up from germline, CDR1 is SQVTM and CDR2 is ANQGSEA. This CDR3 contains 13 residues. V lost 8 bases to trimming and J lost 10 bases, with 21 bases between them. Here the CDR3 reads CSTLTGTQSEQFF. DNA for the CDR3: TGCAGCACATTAACGGGGACTCAGTCCGAGCAGTTCTTC.

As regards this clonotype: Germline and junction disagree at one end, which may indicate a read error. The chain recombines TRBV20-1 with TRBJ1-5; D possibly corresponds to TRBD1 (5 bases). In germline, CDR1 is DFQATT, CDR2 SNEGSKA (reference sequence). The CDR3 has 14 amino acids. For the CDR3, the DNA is TGCAGTGCCGGCCGGGACGCGTACAATGAGCCCCAGCATTTT. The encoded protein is CSAGRDAYNEPQHF.

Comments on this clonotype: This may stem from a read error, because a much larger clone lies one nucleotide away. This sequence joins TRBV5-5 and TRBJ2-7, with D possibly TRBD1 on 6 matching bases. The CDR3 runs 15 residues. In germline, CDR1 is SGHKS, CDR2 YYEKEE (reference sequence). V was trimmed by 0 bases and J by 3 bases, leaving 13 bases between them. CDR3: CASSLARQGFYEQYF. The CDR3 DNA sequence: TGTGCCAGCAGCTTGGCCCGCCAGGGGTTCTACGAGCAGTACTTC.

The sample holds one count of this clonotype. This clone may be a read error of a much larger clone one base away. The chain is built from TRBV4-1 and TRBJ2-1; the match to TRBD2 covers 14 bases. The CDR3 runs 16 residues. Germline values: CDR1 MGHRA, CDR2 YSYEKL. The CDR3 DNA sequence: TGCGCCAGCAGCCAAGACCGGGGACTAGCGGGAGACGAGCAGCTCTTC. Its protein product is CASSQDRGLAGDEQLF.

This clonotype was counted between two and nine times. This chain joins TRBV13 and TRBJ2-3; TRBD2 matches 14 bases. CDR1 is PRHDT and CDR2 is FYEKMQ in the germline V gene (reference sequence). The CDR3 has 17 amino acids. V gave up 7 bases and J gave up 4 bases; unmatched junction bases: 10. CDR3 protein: CASTSGLAGAGADTQYF. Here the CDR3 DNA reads TGTGCCAGCACCTCGGGACTAGCGGGAGCCGGCGCAGATACGCAGTATTTT. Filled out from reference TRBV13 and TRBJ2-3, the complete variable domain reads AAGVIQSPRHLIKEKRETATLKCYPIPRHDTVYWYQQGPGQDPQFLISFYEKMQSDKGSIPDRFSAQQFSDYHSELNMSSLELGDSALYFCASTSGLAGAGADTQYFGPGTRLTVL.

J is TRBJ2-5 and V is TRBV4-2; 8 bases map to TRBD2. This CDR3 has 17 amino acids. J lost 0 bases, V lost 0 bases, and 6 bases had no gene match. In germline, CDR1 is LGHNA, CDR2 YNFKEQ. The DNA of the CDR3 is TGTGCCAGCAGCCAAGATTGGCATAGCGGGGACCAAGAGACCCAGTACTTC. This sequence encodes CASSQDWHSGDQETQYF.

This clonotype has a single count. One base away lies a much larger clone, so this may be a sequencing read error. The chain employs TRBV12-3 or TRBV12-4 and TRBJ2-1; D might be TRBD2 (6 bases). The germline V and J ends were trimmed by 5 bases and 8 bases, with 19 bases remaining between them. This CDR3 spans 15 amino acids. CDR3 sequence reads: CASSAPSDFYDEQFF. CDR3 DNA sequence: TGTGCCAGCAGTGCCCCTAGCGATTTTTACGATGAGCAGTTCTTC.